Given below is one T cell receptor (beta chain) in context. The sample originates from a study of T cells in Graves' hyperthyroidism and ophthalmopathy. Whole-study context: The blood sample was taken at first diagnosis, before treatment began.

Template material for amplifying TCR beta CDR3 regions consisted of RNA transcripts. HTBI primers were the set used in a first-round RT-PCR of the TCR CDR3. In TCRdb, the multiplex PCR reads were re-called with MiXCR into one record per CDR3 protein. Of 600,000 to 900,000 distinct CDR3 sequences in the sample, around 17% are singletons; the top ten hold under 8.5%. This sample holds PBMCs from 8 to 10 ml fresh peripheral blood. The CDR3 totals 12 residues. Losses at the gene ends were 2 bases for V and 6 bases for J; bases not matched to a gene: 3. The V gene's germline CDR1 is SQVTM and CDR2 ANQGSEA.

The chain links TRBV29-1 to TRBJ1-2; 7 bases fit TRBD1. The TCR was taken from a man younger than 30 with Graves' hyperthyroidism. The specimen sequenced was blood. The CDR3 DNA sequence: TGCAGCGTTGAAACGACAGGGAATGGCTACACCTTC. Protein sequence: CSVETTGNGYTF.